The entry below describes one TCR beta chain. Its antigen has not been determined. No qualities accompany the bases; no much larger clone lies one base away. This specimen comes from a study of T cell repertoires in ileal Crohn's disease (dated by TCRdb to the late 2010s). Study-wide context: At the time of surgery, around 35% of patients were active smokers, and the median duration of disease was seven to eight years. Endoscopic postoperative recurrence was defined as a Rutgeerts score above i0. The study sequenced 171 mucosal samples from some 62 patients, taken at several locations on the surgical specimen and at postoperative endoscopy. TCR repertoire analysis was done in about 57 Crohn's disease patients from a prospective multicentre cohort. M6 samples were neoterminal ileum biopsies taken at postoperative colonoscopy. Every patient underwent surgery because of a complication, which was stricturing disease in around 61% and penetrating disease in roughly 40%. The study ran alongside a multicentre cohort designed to identify predictors of early endoscopic recurrence after ileocolonic resection. Roughly half of the patients were given postoperative therapy, with around 11 receiving thiopurines and 15 to 20 receiving anti-TNF agents.

Between the V and J ends, shortened by 2 bases and 2 bases respectively, the junction contains 7 bases. Looking up the germline V gene yields CDR1 SGHRS and CDR2 YFSETQ. The CDR3 holds 13 amino acids from the cysteine to the phenylalanine. Only the CDR3 portion is preserved as DNA: 39 bases, with reading frame beginning at the first base. The paper as a whole reports these results and caveats: Postoperative endoscopy timing varied within the first year after surgery, with a median delay of roughly seven months. Endoscopic recurrence was found to be associated with higher high-frequency clone percentages at surgery, and recurrence was observed in all patients with clonality above 26.8% (18/57). Sorted CD8 T cells carried more high-frequency clones than CD4 T cells, suggesting mucosal expansions were mainly CD8. Only a subgroup of patients, of unstated size, had mucosal CD4 and CD8 T cells sorted and sequenced. Patients who were active smokers at surgery had a significantly higher proportion of clonal expansions than non-smokers (about 25% vs 18%, p=0.02).

The time point label for this specimen denotes: neoterminal ileum biopsy at postoperative endoscopy, about 6 months after surgery. Adults with ileal or ileocolonic Crohn's disease for whom ileocolonic resection was indicated were considered eligible. Before DNA extraction, whole ileal mucosal biopsies were kept frozen at -80 degrees C. Genomic DNA was extracted from frozen whole biopsies with a TRizol-based method and quantified on a NanoDrop 2000 spectrophotometer. For commercial TCRB immunosequencing, approximately 460 nanograms of biopsy DNA were submitted for each sample. Adaptive Biotechnology amplified the CDR3 regions from genomic DNA with a two-step multiplex PCR designed to control amplification bias. Primers covering every V and J gene segment were used in the first PCR, while barcodes and Illumina adapters were added in the second PCR. CDR3 libraries were sequenced using an Illumina instrument. Per the original workflow: Vendor-provided pipelines were combined with custom analysis of raw data in R/Bioconductor under R version 3.3.0. Clonality, which ranges from 0 to 1, was calculated as the inverse of the normalised Shannon entropy across all productive clones. High-frequency clones were defined as the share of the repertoire occupied by the top 100 clones, with only clones passing a 95% confidence test being retained. Repertoire diversity was measured with the Simpson index, and overlap between samples was measured with the Morisita-Horn index. TCRdb's version of the immuneACCESS table is confined to in-frame rearrangements and falls short of the full clone set. An unresolved V gene accounts for under half of the shortfall where checked; the remainder is of unknown origin. V and J calls and clone size come straight from that table; D and trimming were deduced from the DNA. The sample data list tens of thousands of clones, and about 89% of these were observed just once. The ten largest account for roughly 2% of the sample.

The rearrangement joined TRBV5-1 to TRBJ2-5, with the D segment identity uncertain. This sequence originates from an adult with Crohn's disease. Sequencing used ileal tissue. CDR3 reads: CASSFQKQETQYF. Read as DNA, the sequence is TGCGCCAGCAGCTTTCAGAAACAAGAGACCCAGTACTTC. The entire variable domain, with the stretches around the CDR3 drawn from the reference TRBV5-1 and TRBJ2-5 proteins, is KAGVTQTPRYLIKTRGQQVTLSCSPISGHRSVSWYQQTPGQGLQFLFEYFSETQRNKGNFPGRFSGRQFSNSRSEMNVSTLELGDSALYLCASSFQKQETQYFGPGTRLLVL.